Presented here are 23 T cell receptor beta chains from one specimen sequenced in a study of cytomegalovirus exposure and HLA in healthy donors. Amplification used 60 Vbeta primers and 13 Jbeta primers. Profiled with immunoSEQ multiplex PCR; TCRdb holds only in-frame clones, not every one. The table records about 110,000 clones, 82% of them present only once. The specimen was PBMCs. Receptor source: a man aged 25-45 years in good health and CMV-seropositive.

This clone was recorded a few times. V and J are TRBV7-2 and TRBJ2-2; TRBD1 aligns across 7 bases. CDR1 and CDR2 (germline): SGHTA, FQGNSA. This CDR3 region has 15 residues. After removal of 2 bases from V and 4 bases from J, the junction contained 4 bases not matched to a gene. The CDR3 protein is CASSLRGQGTGELFF. In DNA, the CDR3 is TGTGCCAGCAGCTTAAGGGGGCAGGGCACCGGGGAGCTGTTTTTT.

V usage is TRBV6-5 and J usage is TRBJ2-3; no firm D call. The V gene's germline CDR1 is MNHEY and CDR2 SVGAGI. The CDR3 consists of 14 residues. The V gene lost 3 bases and the J gene lost 0 bases, with 7 bases spanning the gap. The CDR3 nucleotides are TGTGCCAGCAGTTATCAGATTAGCACAGATACGCAGTATTTT. Its translation is CASSYQISTDTQYF.

The chain recombines TRBV30 with TRBJ1-4, with 7 bases lining up with TRBD1. V dropped 5 bases and J dropped 8; count of bases not matched to a gene: 8. Germline CDR1 GTSNPN, CDR2 SVGIG (reference sequence). The CDR3 spans 13 residues. In DNA form, the CDR3 reads TGTGCCTGGGACCGACAGGGAAGAGAAAAACTGTTTTTT. It codes for CAWDRQGREKLFF.

The chain is built from TRBV5-8 and TRBJ1-5; D is unresolved. This CDR3 is built from 16 residues. The V and J ends lost 4 bases and 5 bases respectively, with 19 bases between them. Germline loops: CDR1 SGHTS, CDR2 YDEGEE. The CDR3, as DNA: TGTGCCAGCAGCCTGGGGTCCCGACTTCCCCATCAGCCCCAGCATTTT. Translation: CASSLGSRLPHQPQHF. Drawing the rest from reference TRBV5-8 and TRBJ1-5, the complete variable domain is EAGVTQSPTHLIKTRGQQATLRCSPISGHTSVYWYQQALGLGLQFLLWYDEGEERNRGNFPPRFSGRQFPNYSSELNVNALELEDSALYLCASSLGSRLPHQPQHFGDGTRLSIL.

This chain joins TRBV19 and TRBJ1-1, with D perhaps matching TRBD1 (6 bases). The ends were cut back, 7 bases at V and 1 base at J, with 10 bases in the middle. The CDR3 is 13 amino acids. Germline CDR1 and CDR2: LNHDA and SQIVND (reference sequence). The CDR3 spells CASTVQGNTEAFF. The CDR3 DNA reads TGTGCCAGTACCGTACAGGGGAACACTGAAGCTTTCTTT.

The chain is built from TRBV19 and TRBJ2-3; D is ambiguous. The V and J ends lost 5 bases and 1 base respectively, with 10 bases between them. Per germline, CDR1 LNHDA and CDR2 SQIVND (reference sequence). The CDR3 covers 14 residues. The chain's CDR3 is CASSFGLRTDTQYF. Here the CDR3 DNA reads TGTGCCAGTAGTTTCGGTCTCCGCACAGATACGCAGTATTTT.

This rearrangement joins TRBV7-9 to TRBJ2-2; 7 bases align to TRBD1. J was trimmed by 7 bases and V by 3 bases; bases with no gene match: 8. This CDR3 spans 15 amino acids. Germline V gene data show CDR1 as SEHNR and CDR2 as FQNEAQ (reference sequence). As DNA, the CDR3 is TGTGCCAGCAGCTTCGACAGGGTACTTGGCGGGGAGCTGTTTTTT. Its protein product is CASSFDRVLGGELFF.

This clone is a singleton in its sample. The chain employs TRBV7-9 and TRBJ2-5; TRBD2 aligns across 9 bases. The CDR3 sequence is 14 residues long. Per the germline V gene, CDR1 is SEHNR and CDR2 is FQNEAQ (reference sequence). V lost 1 base and J lost 4; bases outside the gene matches: 1. CDR3 coding DNA: TGTGCCAGCAGCTTAGGCGGGGGGGTAGAGACCCAGTACTTC. This translates into CASSLGGGVETQYF.

The gene calls are TRBV6-1 and TRBJ2-5; 8 nucleotides align to TRBD2. Losses at the gene ends were 4 bases for V and 1 base for J; bases not matched to a gene: 14. In germline, CDR1 is MNHNS, CDR2 SASEGT. CDR3 length equals 18 residues. In DNA, the CDR3 is TGTGCCAGCAGTGTTACCCACTCCGGGACTAGAGCCCAAGAGACCCAGTACTTC. Protein sequence: CASSVTHSGTRAQETQYF.

In its sample, this clone was seen a few times. The chain couples TRBV29-1 to TRBJ1-6; tentatively, D is TRBD1 (5 bases). V lost 7 bases and J lost 13, with 11 bases in between. The germline V gene has CDR1 SQVTM and CDR2 ANQGSEA. The CDR3 runs to 10 residues. In DNA, the CDR3 is TGCAGCGCTGGGGCCTCTCCCCTCCACTTT. This translates into CSAGASPLHF.

The CDR3: CASSPTGSEQYF. As DNA, the CDR3 is TGTGCCAGCAGTCCAACAGGGAGCGAGCAGTACTTC. The chain couples TRBV7-9 to TRBJ2-7; D is possibly TRBD1 (6 bases). Per the germline V gene, CDR1 is SEHNR and CDR2 is FQNEAQ (reference sequence). The CDR3 consists of 12 residues. Trimming took 6 bases from V and 6 from J, leaving 12 bases between them.

V gene TRBV10-1 combines with J gene TRBJ1-2; 7 nucleotides match TRBD1. Trimming took 6 bases from V and 4 from J; bases not matched to a gene: 5. This CDR3 region has 13 residues. From germline, CDR1 is WNHNN and CDR2 SYGVQD (reference sequence). The CDR3 region has the DNA TGCGCCAGCAGCGAGGGGACAGCCTATGGCTACACCTTC. Translated, it gives CASSEGTAYGYTF.

V usage is TRBV5-4 and J usage is TRBJ1-1; 10 nucleotides line up with TRBD1. V was pared by 4 bases and J by 1 base, with 1 base of the junction left unmatched. The CDR3 spans 14 residues. The V gene's germline CDR1 is SGHNT and CDR2 YYREEE (reference sequence). The CDR3 DNA follows: TGTGCCAGCAGCCGGACAGGGGGGAACACTGAAGCTTTCTTT. Protein sequence: CASSRTGGNTEAFF. The variable domain in full, with the rest retrieved from reference TRBV5-4 and TRBJ1-1, is ETGVTQSPTHLIKTRGQQVTLRCSSQSGHNTVSWYQQALGQGPQFIFQYYREEENGRGNFPPRFSGLQFPNYSSELNVNALELDDSALYLCASSRTGGNTEAFFGQGTRLTVV.

This clone was seen only a few times. V gene TRBV7-9 combines with J gene TRBJ1-1; D gene ambiguous. CDR1 is SEHNR and CDR2 is FQNEAQ in the germline V gene (reference sequence). Trimming removed 6 bases from V and 10 bases from J, with 12 bases in between. CDR3 length: 11 amino acids. In nucleotides, the CDR3 is TGTGCCAGCAGTGAAGGCGCGGGAGCTTTCTTT. Protein sequence: CASSEGAGAFF.

This chain connects TRBV14 to TRBJ1-3; D is possibly TRBD1 (6 bases). The CDR3 covers 16 residues. The V gene's germline CDR1 is SGHDN and CDR2 FVKESK. Trimming removed 4 bases at V and 0 bases at J, with 13 bases between. The CDR3 coding sequence is TGTGCCAGCAGCCTCATGACAGGAAACTCTGGAAACACCATATATTTT. It specifies CASSLMTGNSGNTIYF.

This chain joins TRBV12-5 and TRBJ2-3; D uncertain. The length of the CDR3 is 14 residues. Germline CDR1 and CDR2: LGHNT and FRNRAP. The ends were cut back, 7 bases at V and 3 bases at J, with 14 bases in the middle. The CDR3 nucleotides are TGTGCTAGTGCCCCTTTGGGCACGACAGATACGCAGTATTTT. Translated, it gives CASAPLGTTDTQYF.

The V and J genes are TRBV7-2 and TRBJ2-7; 8 nucleotides match TRBD2. The CDR3 runs to 15 residues. The germline V gene encodes CDR1 SGHTA and CDR2 FQGNSA. J was trimmed by 0 bases and V by 3 bases; bases with no gene match: 4. CDR3 sequence: CASSFGGGPSYEQYF. The CDR3, as DNA: TGTGCCAGCAGCTTCGGCGGGGGGCCCTCCTACGAGCAGTACTTC.

The genes are TRBV19 and TRBJ1-6; D not resolved. Germline CDR1 and CDR2: LNHDA and SQIVND (reference sequence). This CDR3 region has 14 residues. The V gene lost 5 bases and the J gene lost 3 bases, with 8 bases spanning the gap. The CDR3 coding sequence is TGTGCCAGTAGTCCAGGTTACTATAATTCACCCCTCCACTTT. This codes for CASSPGYYNSPLHF.

The genes are TRBV7-9 and TRBJ1-5; D perhaps matches TRBD1 (6 bases). This CDR3 spans 14 amino acids. CDR1 and CDR2 (germline): SEHNR, FQNEAQ (reference sequence). Trimming took off 4 bases at V and 2 bases at J, with 9 bases between the two ends. CDR3 DNA: TGTGCCAGCAGCTACGCAGGGGGCAATCAGCCCCAGCATTTT. This sequence encodes CASSYAGGNQPQHF.

This rearrangement joins TRBV6-1 to TRBJ2-7; the match to TRBD1 covers 12 bases. CDR1 is MNHNS and CDR2 is SASEGT in the germline V gene. Trimming cost V 7 bases and J 4 bases; bases outside gene matches: 8. The CDR3 spans 15 residues. CDR3 residues: CASTTGTGGAYEQYF. The CDR3 region has the DNA TGTGCCAGCACTACCGGGACAGGGGGCGCGTACGAGCAGTACTTC.

In this sample, this clone turned up once. The genes are TRBV5-1 and TRBJ1-2, with D possibly matching TRBD1 (5 bases). The CDR3 loop spans 15 amino acids. Germline V gene lookup returns CDR1 SGHRS and CDR2 YFSETQ. Trimming took off 3 bases at V and 0 bases at J, with 12 bases between the two ends. The CDR3 DNA sequence: TGCGCCAGCAGCTCTGGACACCAAACTAACTATGGCTACACCTTC. Its protein product is CASSSGHQTNYGYTF.

A single count supports this clone. An end of the junction differs from the germline gene, which may be a read error. The V gene is TRBV28, the J gene TRBJ1-2; D not resolved. This CDR3 contains 15 residues. In germline, CDR1 is MDHEN, CDR2 SYDVKM. The CDR3 DNA reads as TGTGCCAGCAGCACGCGCCGGGTTGTGGGTAATGGGTACACCTTC. This sequence encodes CASSTRRVVGNGYTF.

This sequence joins TRBV10-3 and TRBJ2-2, with D possibly being TRBD1 (5 bases). The germline V gene has CDR1 ENHRY and CDR2 SYGVKD. The CDR3 totals 14 residues. V was shortened by 8 bases and J by 0 bases, with 10 bases between the two germline ends. CDR3 loop: CAISTVTNTGELFF. The DNA for the CDR3 is TGTGCCATCTCGACAGTAACGAACACCGGGGAGCTGTTTTTT.